Presented here are 12 T cell receptor beta chains from one specimen sequenced in a study of blood T cell repertoires in COVID-19. Generated by immunoSEQ multiplex PCR, the TCRdb table keeps only in-frame clones and is missing some. The table has 43,000 or so clones, roughly four fifths seen once. Sequenced sample: peripheral blood. Receptors originate from a man aged 55 to 70 with active COVID-19.

The chain is built from TRBV7-8 and TRBJ2-5; 11 nucleotides align to TRBD1. The CDR3 has 16 residues. Unmatched junction bases numbered 5, after V lost 1 base and J lost 4 bases. Germline values: CDR1 SGHVS, CDR2 FQNEAQ. The chain's CDR3 is CASSLGRTGGGETQYF. CDR3 nucleotide sequence: TGTGCCAGCAGCTTAGGACGGACAGGGGGCGGAGAGACCCAGTACTTC.

CDR3 in amino acids: CASSLPGGAGYTF. In DNA form, the CDR3 reads TGTGCCAGCAGCTTGCCGGGAGGGGCGGGCTACACCTTC. The V gene is TRBV5-4, the J gene TRBJ1-2, with D perhaps TRBD1 (5 bases). V lost 1 base, J lost 8 bases, and 12 bases lay in between. Germline lookup yields CDR1 SGHNT and CDR2 YYREEE (reference sequence). CDR3 size: 13 residues.

The chain couples TRBV3-1 (or the pseudogene TRBV3-2) to TRBJ2-4; TRBD2 agrees at 7 bases. V lost 1 base, J lost 5 bases, and 5 bases stayed unmatched. The V gene's germline CDR1 is LGHDT and CDR2 YNNKEL (reference sequence). The CDR3 runs 15 residues. The CDR3 coding sequence is TGTGCCAGCAGCCAAGTAACGGGGGGTCAAAACATTCAGTACTTC. Its protein product is CASSQVTGGQNIQYF.

V is TRBV5-4 and J is TRBJ2-7; TRBD2 aligns across 7 bases. Germline trimming cut 4 bases from V and 3 bases from J; bases unmatched to any gene: 1. Germline V gives CDR1 SGHNT, CDR2 YYREEE (reference sequence). The CDR3 sequence is 12 residues long. The CDR3 nucleotides read TGTGCCAGCAGCCGGGAGGACTACGAGCAGTACTTC. Its protein is CASSREDYEQYF.

The rearrangement uses TRBV6-5 and TRBJ2-3, with 8 bases matching TRBD2. The CDR3 sequence is 14 residues long. CDR1 and CDR2 (germline): MNHEY, SVGAGI. V lost 6 bases and J lost 6; bases outside the gene matches: 8. The CDR3 region is CASSVTGGGDTQYF. The CDR3, as DNA: TGTGCCAGCAGCGTTACGGGAGGGGGGGATACGCAGTATTTT.

The gene calls are TRBV11-2 and TRBJ2-7; the match to TRBD1 covers 9 bases. V shed 0 bases, J shed 4 bases, and the junction held 4 bases outside the gene matches. Germline CDR1 and CDR2: SGHAT and FQNNGV. This CDR3 is 15 amino acids long. CDR3 in DNA: TGTGCCAGCAGCTTAGAGTCGGACAGGGGTTACGAGCAGTACTTC. Translation gives CASSLESDRGYEQYF.

The genes are TRBV7-2 and TRBJ2-2, with D possibly TRBD2 on 6 matching bases. Germline CDR1 is SGHTA and CDR2 is FQGNSA. V was trimmed by 0 bases and J by 6 bases, leaving 11 bases between them. The length of the CDR3 is 15 residues. This CDR3 is CASSLATSTPGELFF. The CDR3 DNA is TGTGCCAGCAGCTTAGCCACTAGCACACCCGGGGAGCTGTTTTTT.

The CDR3 loop reads CATSDPTVFGYTF. DNA for the CDR3: TGTGCCACCAGTGATCCGACAGTATTCGGCTACACCTTC. This chain joins TRBV24-1 and TRBJ1-2, with D perhaps matching TRBD1 (5 bases). With 3 bases removed from V and 8 bases from J, the gap between germline ends came to 12 bases. CDR3 length: 13 amino acids. CDR1 KGHDR and CDR2 SFDVKD come from the germline V gene.

Only one count was recorded for this clone. The chain links TRBV29-1 to TRBJ2-1; 9 bases agree with TRBD2. The V and J ends lost 8 bases and 0 bases, in that order; junction bases with no gene match: 8. CDR3 length: 15 residues. Germline assignment: CDR1 SQVTM and CDR2 ANQGSEA. The CDR3 spells CSSGTSPSSYNEQFF. The CDR3 nucleotides are TGCAGCTCCGGGACTAGCCCCAGCTCCTACAATGAGCAGTTCTTC.

This clone was found a few times. The chain is built from TRBV5-1 and TRBJ2-7, with 14 bases fitting TRBD2. The V gene end was trimmed by 2 bases and the J gene end by 2 bases; junction bases not matched to a gene: 6. The CDR3 is 17 residues long. Germline V gene lookup returns CDR1 SGHRS and CDR2 YFSETQ. The CDR3 coding sequence is TGCGCCAGCAGCTTACCGGGACTAGCGGGAGCGACCTACGAGCAGTACTTC. This encodes CASSLPGLAGATYEQYF.

V and J are TRBV30 and TRBJ2-5; D perhaps matches TRBD2 (6 bases). Germline assignment: CDR1 GTSNPN and CDR2 SVGIG (reference sequence). Trimming took off 5 bases at V and 5 bases at J, with 15 bases between the two ends. This CDR3 has 13 amino acids. This CDR3 reads CAWARDSRETQYF. For the CDR3, the DNA is TGTGCCTGGGCGCGGGACTCTAGGGAGACCCAGTACTTC. Full variable domain (missing parts from reference TRBV30 and TRBJ2-5): SQTIHQWPATLVQPVGSPLSLECTVEGTSNPNLYWYRQAAGRGLQLLFYSVGIGQISSEVPQNLSASRPQDRQFILSSKKLLLSDSGFYLCAWARDSRETQYFGPGTRLLVL.

The V call is TRBV6-5, the J call TRBJ2-7; 7 bases map to TRBD1. Unmatched junction bases numbered 4, after V lost 5 bases and J lost 6 bases. The CDR3 is made up of 12 amino acids. Germline loops: CDR1 MNHEY, CDR2 SVGAGI. The CDR3 reads CASSQGVGEQYF. CDR3 DNA sequence: TGTGCCAGCAGTCAGGGGGTTGGCGAGCAGTACTTC.